This T cell receptor (beta chain) was recorded in a study of blood T cells in healthy people across ages. For the second PCR, which ran for roughly 7 to 11 cycles, a sample-barcoded 5' primer and a J-beta primer mix were used. TCRdb ran MiXCR on the 5' RACE reads and lists one entry per CDR3 protein. This table holds over a million distinct CDR3 sequences, 35% to 45% found once. The CDR3 sequence is 13 residues long. Trimming cost V 3 bases and J 9 bases; bases outside gene matches: 4. The germline gives CDR1 DFQATT, CDR2 SNEGSKA (reference sequence). The specimen sequenced was blood. The chain carries TRBV20-1 and TRBJ2-1; 11 bases map to TRBD2. The clonotype originates from a woman in her late teens or twenties in good health. The CDR3 loop reads CSASLAGGGEQFF. CDR3 DNA: TGCAGTGCTAGCCTAGCGGGAGGTGGTGAGCAGTTCTTC.